These T cell receptor beta chains were read from a single sample in a study of T cell repertoires in cytomegalovirus infection. TCRdb redid the calling of the reads with MiXCR, one entry per CDR3 protein. This sample carries 560,000 or so distinct CDR3 sequences, approximately 15% of them seen once, and the ten largest clones take more than 20%. Sequences were obtained from CD8+ T cells from PBMCs. The receptors shown here come from a human donor in good health (CMV status not recorded). Some clones in this sample may be carry-over from other donors' samples. CDR3s include the opening cysteine and the closing phenylalanine or tryptophan. A D gene is named only where the DNA matches it firmly. The listing skips clone size in some rows; elsewhere it reads once, few, many or a size class.

>few|TRBJ1-1|TRBV12-3/TRBV12-4|.
TGTGCCAGCAGTTTTAAGAGGGTAACTGAAGCTTTCTTT
CASSFKRVTEAFF
>.|TRBJ2-5|TRBV11-2|TRBD2
TGTGCCAGCAGCCCTCCGACTAGCGGTACCGAGGAGACCCAGTACTTC
CASSPPTSGTEETQYF
>.|TRBJ1-1|TRBV4-2|.
TGTGCCAGCAGCCCCTGGGGAGGGGGGGAAGACACTGAAGCTTTCTTT
CASSPWGGGEDTEAFF
>.|TRBJ2-2|TRBV19|.
TGTGCCAGTAGTATTCCGGGGGCGACCGGGGTATTTTTT
CASSIPGATGVFF
>.|TRBJ2-7|TRBV27|.
TGTGCCAGCCAGGGGGGTCGGAACGAGCAGTACTTC
CASQGGRNEQYF
>.|TRBJ2-3|TRBV7-9|.
TGTGCCAGCAGCTTCCCACTACGAACAGATACGCAGTATTTT
CASSFPLRTDTQYF
>many|TRBJ1-4|TRBV6-9|.
TGTGCCACCCCGCGGAAGGAAAAACTGTTTTTT
CATPRKEKLFF
>few|TRBJ2-1|TRBV7-9|TRBD1
TGTGCCAGCAGCACGGGACAGGCCAACTCCTACAATGAGCAGTTCTTC
CASSTGQANSYNEQFF
>.|TRBJ1-1|TRBV12-3/TRBV12-4|.
TGTGCCAGCAGTCAACAGACCTCGAACACTGAAGCTTTCTTT
CASSQQTSNTEAFF
>many|TRBJ1-4|TRBV7-8|TRBD1
TGTGCCAGCAGCCCATCGGGACAGCCGGATGAAAAACTGTTTTTT
CASSPSGQPDEKLFF
>many|TRBJ2-5|TRBV12-3/TRBV12-4|TRBD1
TGTGCCAGCAGTCCCCGGACAGGGAGAACAGAGACCCAGTACTTC
CASSPRTGRTETQYF
>many|TRBJ2-1|TRBV4-1|TRBD2
TGCGCCAGCGCCCCGGCTGGGCTAGCGGGAAATGAGCAGTTCTTC
CASAPAGLAGNEQFF
>.|TRBJ2-1|TRBV20-1|.
TGCAGTGCTAGGGTCCTAGCGCTTAGCTCCTACAATGAGCAGTTCTTC
CSARVLALSSYNEQFF
>few|TRBJ2-7|TRBV30|.
TGTGCCTGGATCCAGGACTTGCCCTACGAGCAGTACTTC
CAWIQDLPYEQYF
>few|TRBJ1-5|TRBV19|.
TGTGCCAGTTCCGTCCAGGGACCACGAATCAGTCAGCCCCAGCATTTT
CASSVQGPRISQPQHF
>.|TRBJ2-2|TRBV29-1|TRBD1
TGCAGCGTACAGGACAGGGCCGGCAACGGGGAGCTGTTTTTT
CSVQDRAGNGELFF
>few|TRBJ2-1|TRBV27|TRBD2
TGTGCCAGCAGTTGGGGACTAGCGGGATCGAATGAGCAGTTCTTC
CASSWGLAGSNEQFF
>few|TRBJ1-1|TRBV27|TRBD1
TGTGCCAGCAGTTTATCCCCCCCTCAGGGGGACACTGAAGCTTTCTTT
CASSLSPPQGDTEAFF
>many|TRBJ1-1|TRBV27|.
TGTGCCAGCAGTTCCCCGGGCCCTCACACTGAAGCTTTCTTT
CASSSPGPHTEAFF
>few|TRBJ2-7|TRBV2|TRBD1
TGTGCCAGCAGTGCCGGGACAGGGGACTTC
CASSAGTGDF
>many|TRBJ1-1|TRBV28|.
TGTGCCAGCAGTTTAAGCGGAGCCGGGAGGGGCACTGAAGCTTTCTTT
CASSLSGAGRGTEAFF
>.|TRBJ1-2|TRBV20-1|.
TGCAGTGCCCGTCTTTTGGTGACGGGGGACTATGGCTACACCTTC
CSARLLVTGDYGYTF
>few|TRBJ1-1|TRBV10-3|.
TGTGCCATCAGAGCAGGTAACACTGAAGCTTTCTTT
CAIRAGNTEAFF
>many|TRBJ2-6|TRBV10-3|.
TGTGCCATCAGTGATTCCCCATCTGGGGCCAACGTCCTGACTTTC
CAISDSPSGANVLTF
>few|TRBJ2-2|TRBV29-1|TRBD2
TGCAGCGTTGAAATGGCCCTAGCGGCGAACACCGGGGAGCTGTTTTTT
CSVEMALAANTGELFF
>few|TRBJ1-5|TRBV6-1|.
TGTGCCAGCAGGGGTGACAGCAGCAATCAGCCCCAGCATTTT
CASRGDSSNQPQHF
>many|TRBJ1-5|TRBV7-9|.
TGTGCCAGCAGCTCAGGCTCCGGTCTCCATCAGCCCCAGCATTTT
CASSSGSGLHQPQHF
>.|TRBJ2-2|TRBV20-1|TRBD2
TGCAGTGCCACCGCCAGCGGGGGGGCGGCCGGGGAGCTGTTTTTT
CSATASGGAAGELFF
>.|TRBJ2-5|TRBV2|.
TGTGCCAGCAGTGATGGGGACGGATTTCAAGAGACCCAGTACTTC
CASSDGDGFQETQYF
>many|TRBJ2-1|TRBV6-6|.
TGTGCCAGCAGTGCTGACAGGCACAATGAGCAGTTCTTC
CASSADRHNEQFF
>.|TRBJ1-2|TRBV27|.
TGTGCCAGCAGTCTCGGACAGACCTCTAACTATGGCTACACCTTC
CASSLGQTSNYGYTF
>.|TRBJ1-1|TRBV24-1|TRBD1
TGTGCCACCAGTGAGGAATCACAGGGGGCAGGAGCTTTCTTT
CATSEESQGAGAFF
>many|TRBJ1-5|TRBV27|.
TGTGCCAGCAGTTTTCGGAGGGGTGGGGGCAATCAGCCCCAGCATTTT
CASSFRRGGGNQPQHF
>.|TRBJ1-1|TRBV7-9|.
TGTGCCAGCAGCTTAGGGGCAGGGTGGGGTACTGAAGCTTTCTTT
CASSLGAGWGTEAFF
>.|TRBJ2-1|TRBV18|.
TGTGCCAGCTCACCAACGGGAATGAATAGCGATGAGCAGTTCTTC
CASSPTGMNSDEQFF
>many|TRBJ2-2|TRBV19|TRBD1
TGTGCCAGTAGTTCCAGGACAGGGATTACCGGGGAGCTGTTTTTT
CASSSRTGITGELFF
>few|TRBJ2-3|TRBV7-9|TRBD2
TGTGCCAGCAGCCCCCCGGGGGGGGGCAGGGACACAGATACGCAGTATTTT
CASSPPGGGRDTDTQYF
>few|TRBJ2-3|TRBV6-5|.
TGTGCCAGCACCACGATAGGGGGAGCTGCAGATACGCAGTATTTT
CASTTIGGAADTQYF
>many|TRBJ2-2|TRBV10-3|.
TGTGCCATCAGTGAGCCGACTGCCTCGAACACCGGGGAGCTGTTTTTT
CAISEPTASNTGELFF
>.|TRBJ1-1|TRBV19|.
TGTGCCAGTAGTAATCAGGGGATGAACACTGAAGCTTTCTTT
CASSNQGMNTEAFF
>many|TRBJ2-1|TRBV29-1|TRBD2
TGCAGCGTTGAACTAGCGGGGAACAATGAGCAGTTCTTC
CSVELAGNNEQFF
>many|TRBJ1-4|TRBV2|.
TGTGCCAGCAGTTACCCACGGACATCAACTAATGAAAAACTGTTTTTT
CASSYPRTSTNEKLFF
>.|TRBJ2-7|TRBV3-1|TRBD2
TGTGCCAGCAGCCAAGTCGGCGGGAGGGCGAACGAGCAGTACTTC
CASSQVGGRANEQYF
>many|TRBJ2-2|TRBV28|.
TGTGCCAGCAGTCCCCGAGAGCCGAACACCGGGGAGCTGTTTTTT
CASSPREPNTGELFF
>.|TRBJ1-1|TRBV5-5|.
TGTGCCAGCAGCTTGGTGTTTAGGGGTCGGAACACTGAAGCTTTCTTT
CASSLVFRGRNTEAFF
>few|TRBJ2-1|TRBV5-4|.
TGTGCCAGCAGCTTGGTCAGAGGAGACGGGAATGAGCAGTTCTTC
CASSLVRGDGNEQFF